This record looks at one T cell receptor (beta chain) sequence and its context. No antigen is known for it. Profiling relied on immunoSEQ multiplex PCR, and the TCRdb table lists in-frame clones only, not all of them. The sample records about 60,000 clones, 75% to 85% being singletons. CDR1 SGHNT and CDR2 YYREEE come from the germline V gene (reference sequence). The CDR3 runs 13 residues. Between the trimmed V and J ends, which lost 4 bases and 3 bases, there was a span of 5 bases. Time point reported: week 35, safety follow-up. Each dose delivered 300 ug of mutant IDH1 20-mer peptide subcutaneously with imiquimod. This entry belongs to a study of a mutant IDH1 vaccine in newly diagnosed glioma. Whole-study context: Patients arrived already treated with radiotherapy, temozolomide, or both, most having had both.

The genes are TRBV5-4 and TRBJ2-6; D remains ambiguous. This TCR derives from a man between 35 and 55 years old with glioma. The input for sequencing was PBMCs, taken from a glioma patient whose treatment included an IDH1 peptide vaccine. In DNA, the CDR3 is TGTGCCAGCAGCCCGGGTGGGGCCAACGTCCTGACTTTC. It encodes CASSPGGANVLTF. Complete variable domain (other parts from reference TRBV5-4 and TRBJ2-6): ETGVTQSPTHLIKTRGQQVTLRCSSQSGHNTVSWYQQALGQGPQFIFQYYREEENGRGNFPPRFSGLQFPNYSSELNVNALELDDSALYLCASSPGGANVLTFGAGSRLTVL.